What follows are 2 T cell receptor beta chains derived from one specimen sequenced in a study of cytomegalovirus exposure and HLA in healthy donors. The study ran its PCR with 60 Vbeta and 13 Jbeta primers. Clones were read by immunoSEQ multiplex PCR, and TCRdb kept only the in-frame ones, dropping some. This table holds some 170,000 clones, roughly four fifths found once. The sequencing input was PBMCs. The receptors here all came from a man aged 50 to 60 in good health and CMV-seropositive.

The CDR3 coding sequence is TGTGCCAGTAGTGCGGACAGGGCCCCTCCCCTGTTTTTT. Translated: CASSADRAPPLFF. The chain combines TRBV19 with TRBJ1-4; 8 positions match TRBD1. After removal of 5 bases from V and 14 bases from J, the junction contained 10 bases not matched to a gene. The length of the CDR3 is 13 residues. Germline assignment: CDR1 LNHDA and CDR2 SQIVND (reference sequence).

This clone has only one observation. At one boundary the junction diverges from the germline segment, which might be a read error. The chain couples TRBV7-7 to TRBJ2-2; TRBD2 agrees at 13 bases. This CDR3 spans 15 amino acids. CDR1 is SSHAT, CDR2 FNYEAQ, per germline (reference sequence). For the CDR3, the DNA is TGTGCTAGCAGACTAGCGGGAGGGAACACCGGGGAGCTGTTTTTT. Translating gives CASRLAGGNTGELFF.